This TCR beta chain was recorded in a study of cytomegalovirus exposure and HLA in healthy donors. Study-wide results and caveats: Some public TCRs appeared in many individuals, while most sequences were rare. It was in a later analysis that TCR association rates were seen to vary by HLA locus, highest for DRB1 and lowest for HLA-C.

This cohort consisted of healthy bone marrow donors. PCR involved 60 Vbeta and 13 Jbeta primers. Libraries were prepared by immunoSEQ multiplex PCR; TCRdb keeps only in-frame clonotypes and omits some of them. The sample has fewer than 200,000 clones; around 80% are singletons. Concerning this clone: Its antigen is not identified.

V dropped 10 bases and J dropped 2 bases, with 17 bases sitting between them. Germline V lookup: CDR1 MNHNS, CDR2 SASEGT. The CDR3 has 14 residues. Material: PBMCs. The receptor's source is a woman between 50 and 59 years old in good health and CMV-seropositive. The chain combines TRBV6-1 with TRBJ1-1; no clear D gene. The CDR3 coding sequence is TGTGCCATAACCCCGGGGATAACCAACACTGAAGCTTTCTTT. It is translated as CAITPGITNTEAFF.